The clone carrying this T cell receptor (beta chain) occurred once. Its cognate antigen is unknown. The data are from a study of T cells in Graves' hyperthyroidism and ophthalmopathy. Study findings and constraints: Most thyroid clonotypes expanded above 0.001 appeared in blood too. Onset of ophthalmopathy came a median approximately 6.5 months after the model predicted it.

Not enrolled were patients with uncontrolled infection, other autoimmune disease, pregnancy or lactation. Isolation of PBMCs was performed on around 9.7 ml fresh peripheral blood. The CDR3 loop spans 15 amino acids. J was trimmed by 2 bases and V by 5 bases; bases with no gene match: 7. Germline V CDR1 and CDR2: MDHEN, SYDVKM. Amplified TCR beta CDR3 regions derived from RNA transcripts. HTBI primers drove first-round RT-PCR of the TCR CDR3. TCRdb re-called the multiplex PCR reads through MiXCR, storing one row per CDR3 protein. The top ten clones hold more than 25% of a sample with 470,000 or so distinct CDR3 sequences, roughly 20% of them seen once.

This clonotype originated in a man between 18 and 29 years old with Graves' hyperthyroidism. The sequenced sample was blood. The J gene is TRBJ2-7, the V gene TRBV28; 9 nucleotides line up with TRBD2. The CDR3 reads CASSIAGAVTYEQYF. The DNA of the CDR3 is TGTGCCAGCAGTATAGCGGGGGCCGTAACCTACGAGCAGTACTTC.